The entry below gives a single TCR beta chain sequence along with its context. This specimen belongs to a study of blood T cell repertoires in COVID-19. About the study: Sites across the United States, Italy and Spain contributed samples from acute and convalescent COVID-19. PBMCs, B-cell-depleted T cells, or T cells were the source of the cDNA or gDNA that made up the material.

Authors' methods: Counts of nucleated cells, estimated from reference gene primer amplification, were obtained. Repertoires were generated with immunoSEQ multiplex PCR, while TCRdb's copy carries only in-frame clones and drops some. D and trimming were read from the DNA, whereas the V and J calls and clone size are those reported in that table. The sample has roughly 78,000 clones; over 65% are singletons. Germline values: CDR1 SGHTA, CDR2 FQGNSA. V was cut by 4 bases and J by 6 bases, with 12 bases left in between. The CDR3 loop spans 13 amino acids. The sample consisted of peripheral blood. This receptor was obtained from a woman older than 75 with acute or convalescent COVID-19. The chain is built from TRBV7-2 and TRBJ1-1; D perhaps matches TRBD1 (6 bases). CDR3 in DNA: TGTGCCAGCAGCTCTCAACAGGGCTCTGAAGCTTTCTTT. Residues: CASSSQQGSEAFF.